A single T cell receptor beta chain is shown here with its context. Its antigen is unidentified. Germline loops: CDR1 SGHVS, CDR2 FQNEAQ. The CDR3 runs to 15 residues. Trimming took 5 bases from V and 1 from J; bases not matched to a gene: 8. These data belong to a study of T cell responses to AZD1222 COVID-19 vaccine. Study-wide results and caveats: Repertoires in all cases were sampled only once the peak T cell response had passed. Most donors were white British, females outnumbered males, and clonal diversity was possibly underestimated. Recipients of AZD1222 seropositive at baseline numbered only 6 or 7. Spike-specific TCR depth and breadth grew after two AZD1222 doses.

Method: immunoSEQ multiplex PCR; TCRdb's copy keeps in-frame clones and lacks some. Of 110,000 to 150,000 clones listed, more than 85% are singletons. The sequence was collected from an adult in good health. This chain connects TRBV7-8 to TRBJ2-7; TRBD1 agrees at 7 bases. This specimen consisted of peripheral blood, obtained on day 0 of AZD1222 vaccination. For the CDR3, the DNA is TGTGCCAGCAGCCCCATGACAGGGCCGTCCTACGAGCAGTACTTC. It codes for CASSPMTGPSYEQYF.